The sequence of this TCR beta chain was determined in a study of T cell changes during pregnancy in multiple sclerosis. The data were produced by immunoSEQ multiplex PCR, yet TCRdb's version contains in-frame clones alone and is incomplete. Of about 57,000 clones in the sample, under 95% are singletons; the top ten hold just under 0.2%. The germline gives CDR1 SGDLS, CDR2 YYNGEE. V was clipped by 0 bases and J by 1 base, with 7 bases between them. This CDR3 region has 14 residues. The clonotype comes from a female donor with multiple sclerosis, enrolled in a pregnancy study. Sequences were derived from CD4+ T cells from peripheral blood mononuclear cells, sampled in the second trimester of pregnancy. This chain connects TRBV9 to TRBJ2-5; D is unresolved. The CDR3 sequence is CASSVGGTQETQYF. The DNA of the CDR3 is TGTGCCAGCAGCGTAGGAGGAACCCAAGAGACCCAGTACTTC.